This TCR beta chain was recovered during a study of T cells in Graves' hyperthyroidism and ophthalmopathy. Findings and limits, study-wide: Most thyroid clonotypes expanded above 0.001 appeared in blood too.

What was amplified from RNA transcripts were TCR beta CDR3 regions. Using the HTBI primer set, a first-round RT-PCR was run on the TCR CDR3. Using its own MiXCR run on the multiplex PCR reads, TCRdb lists one record per CDR3 protein. The table shows 530,000 or so distinct CDR3 sequences, with approximately 17% occurring only once. This clonotype has ten or more counts. Its antigen is undetermined. V lost 10 bases and J 5 bases, leaving 18 bases between the germline ends. The CDR3 contains 15 residues. Germline-derived CDR1 and CDR2 are MDHEN and SYDVKM. What was sequenced was blood. The clonotype comes from a woman under 30 with Graves' ophthalmopathy. The genes are TRBV28 and TRBJ1-6; D is perhaps TRBD1 (6 bases). CDR3 amino acids: CATDTRGQDNSPLHF. The CDR3 DNA follows: TGTGCCACCGACACGCGGGGGCAAGATAATTCACCCCTCCACTTT.